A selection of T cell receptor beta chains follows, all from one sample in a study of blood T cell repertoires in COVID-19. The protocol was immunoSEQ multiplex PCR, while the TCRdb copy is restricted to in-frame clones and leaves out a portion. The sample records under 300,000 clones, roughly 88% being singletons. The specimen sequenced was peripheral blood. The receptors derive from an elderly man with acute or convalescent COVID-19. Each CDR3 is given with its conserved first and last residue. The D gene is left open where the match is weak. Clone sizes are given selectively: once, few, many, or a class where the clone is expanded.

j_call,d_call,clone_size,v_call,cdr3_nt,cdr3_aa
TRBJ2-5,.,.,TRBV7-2,TGTGCCAGCAGCGATCAGGGGTGGGAGACCCAGTACTTC,CASSDQGWETQYF
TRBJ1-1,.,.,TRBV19,TGTGCCAGTAGTATAGCCACGGGGGGATCCACTGAAGCTTTCTTT,CASSIATGGSTEAFF
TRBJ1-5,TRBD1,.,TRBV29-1,TGCAGCGTGGATACAGGGGGCAATCAGCCCCAGCATTTT,CSVDTGGNQPQHF
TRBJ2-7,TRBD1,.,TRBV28,TGTGCCAGCAGGCCCGGGACAGGGGGTTACGAGCAGTACTTC,CASRPGTGGYEQYF
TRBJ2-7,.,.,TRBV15,TGTGCCACCAGCAGAGCCGGACAGACCTACGAGCAGTACTTC,CATSRAGQTYEQYF
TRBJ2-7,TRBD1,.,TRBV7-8,TGTGCCAGCAGCTTAGGGACAGGGGGCTCGGGAGAGCAGTACTTC,CASSLGTGGSGEQYF
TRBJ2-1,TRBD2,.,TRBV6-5,TGTGCCAGCAGTTACTCGGAACTAGCGGGAGGCTATGAGCAGTTCTTC,CASSYSELAGGYEQFF
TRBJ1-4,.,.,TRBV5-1,TGCGCCAGCAGACCGGAACAGGGAAATGAAAAACTGTTTTTT,CASRPEQGNEKLFF
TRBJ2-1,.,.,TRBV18,TGTGCCAGCTCACATCTCTTGGACACCTCCTACAATGAGCAGTTCTTC,CASSHLLDTSYNEQFF
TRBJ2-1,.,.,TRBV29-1,TGCAGCGTTGGAAGCGGCCAACCATCAGATGAGCAGTTCTTC,CSVGSGQPSDEQFF
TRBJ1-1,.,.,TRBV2,TGTGCCACTACGCTCGGAGGACCGAACACTGAAGCTTTCTTT,CATTLGGPNTEAFF
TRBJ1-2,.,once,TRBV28,TGTGCCAGCAGCCAAACGACCAGGCCCTTTGACTATGGCTACACCTTC,CASSQTTRPFDYGYTF
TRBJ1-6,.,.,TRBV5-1,TGCGCCAGCAGGCGAGATGGCAGGGACTATTCACCCCTCCACTTT,CASRRDGRDYSPLHF
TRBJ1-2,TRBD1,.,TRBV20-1,TGCAGTGCTAGTGGGGGACAGGGATTCTTAAACTATGGCTACACCTTC,CSASGGQGFLNYGYTF
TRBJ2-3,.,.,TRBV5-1,TGCGCCAGCAGCCTCCGGGGTTCTACAGATACGCAGTATTTT,CASSLRGSTDTQYF
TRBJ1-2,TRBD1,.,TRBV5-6,TGTGCCAGCAGTTTGGGACAGGGGAACTATGGCTACACCTTC,CASSLGQGNYGYTF
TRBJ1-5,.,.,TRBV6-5,TGTGCCAGCAGTTCCGGGGGACCCAATCAGCCCCAGCATTTT,CASSSGGPNQPQHF
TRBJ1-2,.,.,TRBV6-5,TGTGCCAGCAGCGCTGCGGGAGGGGTCTATGGCTACACCTTC,CASSAAGGVYGYTF